The text below deals with one T cell receptor beta chain. The sample comes from a study of long-term antiretroviral therapy in people with HIV. At the level of the study: Collection of the earliest samples took place about a decade ahead of the 2015 immediate-ART recommendation.

A v3.0 immunoSEQ assay was performed at survey level. TCRdb's copy holds only in-frame clones and misses some; the assay was immunoSEQ multiplex PCR. The repertoire holds about 33,000 clones, with roughly 80% as singletons. The germline CDR1 and CDR2 sequences are SEHNR and FQNEAQ (reference sequence). CDR3 length: 11 amino acids. Trimming pared 9 bases from V and 6 bases from J, leaving 10 bases between. Every participant gave one or more pre-ART and two or more post-ART PBMC samples. Source: unsorted PBMCs, taken 2 years after starting antiretroviral therapy. The sequence was collected from a woman in her forties or fifties with HIV. The rearrangement uses TRBV7-9 and TRBJ2-3; D gene ambiguous. The DNA for the CDR3 is TGTGCCAGTCCTCTTGCGGATACGCAGTATTTT. The encoded protein is CASPLADTQYF.